Each of the 27 T cell receptor beta chains below was sequenced from the same sample in a study of cytomegalovirus exposure and HLA in healthy donors. Clones were sequenced by immunoSEQ multiplex PCR, and TCRdb holds only the in-frame ones, with some missing. The table shows 73,000 or so clones, with around 94% occurring only once. Sequenced: PBMCs. These receptors were collected from a woman aged 18 to 35 in good health and CMV-seropositive.

The genes are TRBV30 and TRBJ1-2; weak D call: TRBD1 (5 bases). Germline V gives CDR1 GTSNPN, CDR2 SVGIG (reference sequence). The CDR3 loop spans 14 amino acids. V lost 4 bases to trimming and J lost 1 base, with 13 bases between them. CDR3 in DNA: TGTGCCTGGATTCACGACAGAGTTAACTATGGCTACACCTTC. Its protein is CAWIHDRVNYGYTF.

The rearrangement links TRBV28 to TRBJ2-7; 8 bases match TRBD1. The V segment lost 6 bases and the J segment 2 bases; nucleotides outside the gene matches: 12. The CDR3 is 16 residues long. In germline, CDR1 is MDHEN, CDR2 SYDVKM. The CDR3 DNA is TGTGCCAGCAGCCGGAGCACAGGACAGGGAACCTACGAGCAGTACTTC. Translated: CASSRSTGQGTYEQYF.

This chain joins TRBV28 and TRBJ2-5; perhaps TRBD2 as D (6 bases). The CDR3 totals 16 residues. CDR1 is MDHEN, CDR2 SYDVKM, per germline. V lost 6 bases and J 4 bases, leaving 21 bases between the germline ends. The CDR3 here is CASSQPAGPTVETQYF. The CDR3 DNA reads as TGTGCCAGCAGCCAGCCAGCGGGCCCCACGGTAGAGACCCAGTACTTC.

The V call is TRBV30, the J call TRBJ2-3; 12 nucleotides line up with TRBD2. V lost 5 bases and J lost 4; bases outside the gene matches: 4. The CDR3 contains 14 residues. Germline CDR1 reads GTSNPN; CDR2 reads SVGIG (reference sequence). The CDR3 protein is CAWWTSGTSDTQYF. The CDR3 nucleotides are TGTGCCTGGTGGACTAGCGGGACGTCAGATACGCAGTATTTT.

This clone appeared a single time. The chain recombines TRBV4-1 with TRBJ2-7, with D perhaps TRBD1 (6 bases). CDR1 is MGHRA, CDR2 YSYEKL, per germline. The CDR3 sequence is 14 residues long. V was trimmed by 5 bases and J by 0 bases, leaving 11 bases between them. The CDR3 sequence: CASSVRDNSYEQYF. The CDR3 region has the DNA TGCGCCAGCAGCGTTCGGGACAACTCCTACGAGCAGTACTTC.

The J gene is TRBJ2-2, the V gene TRBV7-2, with no clear D. The CDR3 sequence is 12 residues long. Germline-derived CDR1 and CDR2 are SGHTA and FQGNSA. With 5 bases removed from V and 2 bases from J, the gap between germline ends came to 3 bases. The CDR3 is CASSPNTGELFF. The DNA of the CDR3 is TGTGCCAGCAGCCCTAACACCGGGGAGCTGTTTTTT.

The chain joins TRBV28 to TRBJ2-2; D may be TRBD1 (5 bases). V was pared by 5 bases and J by 7 bases, with 14 bases between. The CDR3 loop spans 14 amino acids. Per germline, CDR1 MDHEN and CDR2 SYDVKM. CDR3: CASSPAVGHGELFF. Written as DNA, the CDR3 is TGTGCCAGCAGTCCTGCCGTAGGACACGGGGAGCTGTTTTTT.

The genes are TRBV11-2 and TRBJ2-7; weak D call: TRBD2 (6 bases). The V end lost 5 bases, the J end lost 0 bases, and 11 bases lay between the germline ends. In germline, CDR1 is SGHAT, CDR2 FQNNGV. The CDR3 contains 14 residues. The CDR3 spells CASSPGLSSYEQYF. The CDR3 DNA sequence: TGTGCCAGCAGCCCTGGACTATCCTCCTACGAGCAGTACTTC.

The chain carries TRBV5-1 and TRBJ2-3; 7 bases are a match to TRBD1. CDR3 length: 15 residues. Trimming cost V 2 bases and J 2 bases; bases outside gene matches: 5. Germline CDR1 and CDR2: SGHRS and YFSETQ. CDR3 in DNA: TGCGCCAGCAGCTTTGACAGGGTAATCACAGATACGCAGTATTTT. Amino acid sequence: CASSFDRVITDTQYF.

The gene calls are TRBV5-4 and TRBJ1-3, with TRBD1 matching 9 bases. Losses at the gene ends were 3 bases for V and 15 bases for J; bases not matched to a gene: 13. The CDR3 is made up of 14 amino acids. Per germline, CDR1 SGHNT and CDR2 YYREEE (reference sequence). CDR3 loop: CASSSGGQTGGPYF. For the CDR3, the DNA is TGTGCCAGCAGCTCTGGGGGACAGACAGGGGGACCATATTTT.

This sequence joins TRBV4-2 and TRBJ1-1, with 8 bases matching TRBD1. The CDR3 has 15 amino acids. Germline trimming cut 4 bases from V and 1 base from J; bases unmatched to any gene: 5. Germline values: CDR1 LGHNA, CDR2 YNFKEQ. CDR3 DNA: TGTGCCAGCAGCCGAAGGACAGGGACGAACACTGAAGCTTTCTTT. Translation gives CASSRRTGTNTEAFF.

The gene calls are TRBV28 and TRBJ1-2; 9 bases are shared with TRBD1. The V segment lost 5 bases and the J segment 8 bases; nucleotides outside the gene matches: 9. The CDR3 is made up of 14 amino acids. CDR1 MDHEN and CDR2 SYDVKM come from the germline V gene. The CDR3 nucleotides read TGTGCCAGCAGTACGCCCGGGACAGGGCGCGGCTACACCTTC. Its translation is CASSTPGTGRGYTF.

The chain recombines TRBV4-2 with TRBJ2-1, with TRBD1 identical over 7 bases. The CDR3 sequence is 14 residues long. The V gene's germline CDR1 is LGHNA and CDR2 YNFKEQ. V shed 6 bases and J 6 bases; nucleotides not matched to a gene: 8. The CDR3 is CASSPTGNSNEQFF. CDR3 sequence (DNA): TGTGCCAGCAGTCCGACAGGGAATTCCAATGAGCAGTTCTTC.

The rearrangement links TRBV25-1 to TRBJ2-7; TRBD1 is a possible D gene (5 bases). CDR1 and CDR2 (germline): MGHDK, SYGVNS. This CDR3 contains 12 residues. Trimming removed 7 bases from V and 2 bases from J, with 9 bases in between. CDR3 bases: TGTGCCAGCACAGGGAATACCTACGAGCAGTACTTC. Translating it yields CASTGNTYEQYF.

The V and J genes are TRBV6-6 and TRBJ2-2, with 8 bases fitting TRBD1. This CDR3 region has 16 residues. CDR1 and CDR2 (germline): MNHNY, SVGAGI (reference sequence). Unmatched junction bases numbered 7, after V lost 4 bases and J lost 3 bases. The CDR3 loop is CASSFGGTGDTGELFF. As DNA, the CDR3 is TGTGCCAGCAGTTTTGGGGGGACAGGCGACACCGGGGAGCTGTTTTTT.

V gene TRBV28 combines with J gene TRBJ2-5; 8 nucleotides line up with TRBD1. The germline gives CDR1 MDHEN, CDR2 SYDVKM. The CDR3 sequence is 17 residues long. With 7 bases clipped from V and 5 bases from J, the junction kept 18 bases outside the gene matches. CDR3 bases: TGTGCCAGCACCTCGCTGGACAGGGTGGGGGTTCGGGAGACCCAGTACTTC. It yields the protein CASTSLDRVGVRETQYF. The full variable domain, its missing parts supplied by reference TRBV28 and TRBJ2-5, is DVKVTQSSRYLVKRTGEKVFLECVQDMDHENMFWYRQDPGLGLRLIYFSYDVKMKEKGDIPEGYSVSREKKERFSLILESASTNQTSMYLCASTSLDRVGVRETQYFGPGTRLLVL.

This chain joins TRBV19 and TRBJ2-5; 8 bases line up with TRBD2. The CDR3 runs to 15 residues. Germline CDR1 LNHDA, CDR2 SQIVND (reference sequence). V shed 5 bases, J shed 3 bases, and the junction held 8 bases outside the gene matches. This CDR3 reads CASSELLAAKETQYF. The CDR3 DNA sequence: TGTGCCAGTAGTGAGCTACTAGCGGCTAAAGAGACCCAGTACTTC. The full variable domain, with the rest looked up from reference TRBV19 and TRBJ2-5, is DGGITQSPKYLFRKEGQNVTLSCEQNLNHDAMYWYRQDPGQGLRLIYYSQIVNDFQKGDIAEGYSVSREKKESFPLTVTSAQKNPTAFYLCASSELLAAKETQYFGPGTRLLVL.

The CDR3 DNA is TGTGCCAGCAGCCCGAAAGACAGGGGCTATGGCTACACCTTC. Protein product: CASSPKDRGYGYTF. The rearrangement uses TRBV4-2 and TRBJ1-2; the match to TRBD1 covers 8 bases. This CDR3 has 14 amino acids. The trim removed 4 bases at V and 4 bases at J, leaving 5 bases unmatched. Germline-derived CDR1 and CDR2 are LGHNA and YNFKEQ.

V gene TRBV2 combines with J gene TRBJ1-1; D uncertain. The CDR3 extends over 12 amino acids. The V gene lost 4 bases and the J gene lost 11 bases, with 14 bases spanning the gap. The germline CDR1 and CDR2 sequences are SNHLY and FYNNEI. CDR3 bases: TGTGCCAGCAGTGTTTTGTCCACTAGGGCTTTCTTT. Residues: CASSVLSTRAFF.

The chain carries TRBV6-1 and TRBJ1-6, with 7 bases aligning to TRBD1. The length of the CDR3 is 17 residues. In germline, CDR1 is MNHNS, CDR2 SASEGT. With V trimmed by 2 bases and J by 9 bases, 13 bases remained unmatched. The DNA for the CDR3 is TGTGCCAGCAGTGAACTAAAGGGGGCAGGGGCTGTTTCACCCCTCCACTTT. Translated, it gives CASSELKGAGAVSPLHF.

The chain recombines TRBV29-1 with TRBJ2-5, with a possible D match to TRBD2 (5 bases). V was cut by 7 bases and J by 5 bases, with 8 bases left in between. This CDR3 is 10 amino acids long. Germline CDR1 and CDR2: SQVTM and ANQGSEA. The CDR3 loop is CSARGETQYF. CDR3 in DNA: TGCAGCGCCCGCGGGGAGACCCAGTACTTC.

The genes are TRBV28 and TRBJ1-4; a weak D match, TRBD1 (6 bases). CDR3 length: 15 residues. Germline CDR1 MDHEN, CDR2 SYDVKM. V was shortened by 3 bases and J by 10 bases, with 18 bases between the two germline ends. As DNA, the CDR3 is TGTGCCAGCAGTTTCAGCTTATCCGCGGACAGAAAACTGTTTTTT. Its translation: CASSFSLSADRKLFF.

The V gene is TRBV28, the J gene TRBJ2-2; possible D gene TRBD1, 6 bases. CDR1 is MDHEN and CDR2 is SYDVKM in the germline V gene. The CDR3 length is 15 residues. Between the trimmed V and J ends, which lost 3 bases and 7 bases, there was a span of 15 bases. CDR3 sequence (DNA): TGTGCCAGCAGTTTTTCTTCTCCACAGGGCGGGGAGCTGTTTTTT. Residues: CASSFSSPQGGELFF.

As concerns this clone: The sample contains more than one DNA sequence encoding this CDR3. This chain uses TRBV7-9 with TRBJ1-1; 10 bases line up with TRBD1. The CDR3 runs to 14 residues. V lost 5 bases, J lost 5 bases, and 5 bases stayed unmatched. CDR1 is SEHNR, CDR2 FQNEAQ, per germline (reference sequence). CDR3 region: CASSPDRGDTEAFF. CDR3 DNA: TGTGCCAGCAGCCCGGACAGGGGGGATACTGAAGCTTTCTTT.

The genes are TRBV5-1 and TRBJ2-4; 9 bases align to TRBD2. Germline V lookup: CDR1 SGHRS, CDR2 YFSETQ. The length of the CDR3 is 18 residues. The V gene end was trimmed by 0 bases and the J gene end by 0 bases; junction bases not matched to a gene: 7. The CDR3 protein is CASSLDSSGAVAKNIQYF. CDR3 sequence (DNA): TGCGCCAGCAGCTTGGATTCTAGCGGGGCTGTAGCCAAAAACATTCAGTACTTC.

This rearrangement joins TRBV28 to TRBJ1-5, with D possibly TRBD1 on 6 matching bases. CDR3 length: 14 amino acids. The ends were cut back, 7 bases at V and 11 bases at J, with 21 bases in the middle. CDR1 and CDR2 from the germline V gene are MDHEN and SYDVKM. The CDR3 bases are TGTGCCAGCACCCTGGGGAGGGGGGGGTTAGCCCAGCATTTT. Encoded protein: CASTLGRGGLAQHF.

The chain couples TRBV15 to TRBJ2-2; 7 positions agree with TRBD1. The V gene's germline CDR1 is LNHNV and CDR2 YYDKDF (reference sequence). The CDR3 length is 14 residues. The V segment lost 3 bases and the J segment 3 bases; nucleotides outside the gene matches: 1. The CDR3 DNA sequence: TGTGCCACCAGCAGCGACAGGGACACCGGGGAGCTGTTTTTT. Protein product: CATSSDRDTGELFF.